The rows below give T cell receptor beta chains drawn from one sample of a study of patients and donors after allogeneic stem cell transplantation. TCRdb reprocessed the RT-PCR reads via MiXCR and lists one record per CDR3 protein. This repertoire shows approximately 220,000 distinct CDR3 sequences, over 30% found once; its top ten account for roughly 11%. The sequenced material came from blood, either unsorted or a sorted T cell fraction (not recorded which). Receptors originate from a human donor who was either an allogeneic HSCT recipient or a stem cell or donor lymphocyte infusion donor (not recorded which). It is not recorded whose cells these are; they may come from a transplant donor. CDR3s include the opening cysteine and the closing phenylalanine or tryptophan. A D gene is named only where the DNA matches it firmly. Not every row has a clone size; where given, it reads once, few, many or a size class.

D	J	size	V	CDR3	DNA
.	TRBJ1-4	.	TRBV15	CATSRDLPRGPADINEKLFF	TGTGCCACCAGCAGAGATCTCCCCCGTGGTCCCGCGGACATCAATGAAAAACTGTTTTTT
.	TRBJ1-3	.	TRBV7-2	CASSPSPGFDTIYF	TGTGCCAGCAGCCCGTCGCCCGGGTTTGACACCATATATTTT
TRBD1	TRBJ2-2	.	TRBV10-3	CALRPGQANTGELFF	TGTGCCTTAAGACCCGGACAGGCGAACACCGGGGAGCTGTTTTTT
.	TRBJ1-2	few	TRBV10-3	CAISALRGNYGYTF	TGTGCCATCAGCGCCCTCAGGGGTAACTATGGCTACACCTTC
.	TRBJ1-5	few	TRBV20-1	CSASHQGMGLKQPQHF	TGCAGTGCTAGCCACCAGGGAATGGGGCTCAAGCAGCCCCAGCATTTT
.	TRBJ1-5	few	TRBV12-3/TRBV12-4	CASSLAGRQPQHF	TGTGCCAGCAGTTTAGCAGGGAGGCAGCCCCAGCATTTT
.	TRBJ2-4	few	TRBV2	CASTARPGDIQYF	TGTGCCAGCACCGCCCGACCGGGGGACATTCAGTACTTC
.	TRBJ1-3	few	TRBV16	CASSLQGQRLSGNTIYF	TGTGCCAGCAGCCTCCAAGGACAGCGACTCTCTGGAAACACCATATATTTT
TRBD2	TRBJ2-7	.	TRBV5-1	CASSWGGPDEQYF	TGCGCCAGCTCCTGGGGGGGACCGGACGAGCAGTACTTC
.	TRBJ1-1	.	TRBV27	CASSLSPVAEAFF	TGTGCCAGCAGTTTATCCCCCGTTGCTGAAGCTTTCTTT
.	TRBJ1-2	.	TRBV29-1	CSVDPGGAGSVYGYTF	TGCAGCGTTGACCCGGGGGGGGCAGGCAGTGTCTATGGCTACACCTTC
TRBD1	TRBJ1-1	.	TRBV9	CASSEGARTEAFF	TGTGCCAGCAGCGAGGGGGCGAGGACTGAAGCTTTCTTT
.	TRBJ1-5	.	TRBV4-2	CASSQERGINQPQHF	TGTGCCAGCAGCCAGGAGCGGGGAATCAATCAGCCCCAGCATTTT
.	TRBJ2-4	few	TRBV5-6	CASSLEQLNIQYF	TGTGCCAGCAGCTTGGAACAGTTAAACATTCAGTACTTC
.	TRBJ2-1	.	TRBV5-1	CASLGGPTEQFF	TGCGCCAGCCTTGGGGGACCTACTGAGCAGTTCTTC
.	TRBJ2-5	.	TRBV28	CASSFPYELGAETQYF	TGTGCCAGCAGTTTCCCCTATGAACTCGGGGCAGAGACCCAGTACTTC
.	TRBJ2-7	.	TRBV5-1	CASSLAAGSYEQYF	TGCGCCAGCAGCTTGGCCGCGGGTTCCTACGAGCAGTACTTC
.	TRBJ1-1	.	TRBV29-1	CSVRTRENTEAFF	TGCAGCGTCCGAACCAGGGAGAACACTGAAGCTTTCTTT
.	TRBJ2-5	.	TRBV28	CASSLMQIQETQYF	TGTGCCAGCAGTTTAATGCAGATACAAGAGACCCAGTACTTC
.	TRBJ1-5	.	TRBV20-1	CSARDPRRGGNQPQHF	TGCAGTGCCCGGGATCCTCGAAGAGGGGGAAATCAGCCCCAGCATTTT
TRBD1	TRBJ1-6	once	TRBV20-1	CSARAGQDNNSPLHF	TGCAGTGCTAGAGCGGGACAGGATAATAATTCACCCCTCCACTTT
TRBD1	TRBJ1-1	.	TRBV6-6	CASRKGTGEAFF	TGTGCCAGCAGGAAGGGGACAGGGGAAGCTTTCTTT
.	TRBJ1-6	many	TRBV9	CASSVGSSYNSPLHF	TGTGCCAGCAGCGTAGGGAGCTCCTATAATTCACCCCTCCACTTT
.	TRBJ1-1	.	TRBV5-6	CASTRGGLLTEAFF	TGTGCCAGCACCCGCGGGGGGCTTTTAACTGAAGCTTTCTTT
TRBD1	TRBJ2-2	.	TRBV6-6	CASSYDRDREGPGELFF	TGTGCCAGCAGTTACGACCGGGACAGGGAGGGACCCGGGGAGCTGTTTTTT
.	TRBJ1-1	few	TRBV29-1	CSAGEGAEAFF	TGCAGCGCTGGGGAGGGGGCTGAAGCTTTCTTT
.	TRBJ2-2	.	TRBV5-1	CASSLARGATTGELFF	TGCGCCAGCAGCTTGGCCAGGGGCGCGACCACCGGGGAGCTGTTTTTT
TRBD1	TRBJ1-2	few	TRBV10-3	CAITSDRPDSQTNYGYTF	TGTGCCATCACGTCGGACAGGCCGGACTCACAAACAAACTATGGCTACACCTTC
.	TRBJ2-5	.	TRBV7-6	CASSLVKETQYF	TGTGCCAGCAGCTTAGTAAAAGAGACCCAGTACTTC
.	TRBJ1-1	few	TRBV28	CASTPGMNTEAFF	TGTGCCAGTACGCCCGGAATGAACACTGAAGCTTTCTTT
.	TRBJ2-7	few	TRBV5-6	CASSLGGRIDEQYF	TGTGCCAGCAGCTTGGGAGGACGAATCGACGAGCAGTACTTC
.	TRBJ2-3	.	TRBV7-9	CASSFYKQGTDTQYF	TGTGCCAGCAGCTTCTATAAACAGGGCACAGATACGCAGTATTTT
TRBD2	TRBJ2-7	few	TRBV6-6	CASSYGGGVEQYF	TGTGCCAGCAGTTACGGCGGGGGAGTTGAGCAGTACTTC
.	TRBJ1-4	few	TRBV15	CATSRDNGAAGEKLFF	TGTGCCACCAGCAGAGATAACGGGGCCGCAGGGGAAAAACTGTTTTTT
.	TRBJ1-5	.	TRBV7-2	CASSLRGSDQPQHF	TGTGCCAGCAGCTTAAGGGGTAGCGATCAGCCCCAGCATTTT
.	TRBJ2-2	.	TRBV9	CASSVTGNTGELFF	TGTGCCAGCAGCGTGACAGGGAACACCGGGGAGCTGTTTTTT
TRBD1	TRBJ2-2	.	TRBV12-3/TRBV12-4	CASRWGTGNTGELFF	TGTGCCAGCAGGTGGGGGACAGGGAACACCGGGGAGCTGTTTTTT
.	TRBJ2-1	.	TRBV29-1	CSVAYNEQFF	TGCAGCGTTGCCTACAATGAGCAGTTCTTC
.	TRBJ1-2	.	TRBV12-3/TRBV12-4	CASSLRSGVGYGYTF	TGTGCCAGCAGTTTAAGGTCAGGGGTCGGCTATGGCTACACCTTC
.	TRBJ1-2	.	TRBV5-6	CASSLQGFFYGYTF	TGTGCCAGCAGCTTGCAAGGATTCTTCTATGGCTACACCTTC
TRBD1	TRBJ1-4	few	TRBV27	CASSLLDRNEKLFF	TGTGCCAGCAGTTTACTGGACAGGAATGAAAAACTGTTTTTT
.	TRBJ1-1	few	TRBV28	CASSLKWGNTEAFF	TGTGCCAGCAGTCTGAAGTGGGGGAACACTGAAGCTTTCTTT
.	TRBJ1-1	.	TRBV28	CASSSRVLTEAFF	TGTGCCAGCAGTTCGCGGGTCCTCACTGAAGCTTTCTTT
TRBD1	TRBJ2-7	.	TRBV2	CASSVELQGPYEQYF	TGTGCCAGCAGTGTGGAGCTACAGGGGCCCTACGAGCAGTACTTC
.	TRBJ2-1	.	TRBV7-6	CASSLAPALDYNEQFF	TGTGCCAGCAGCTTAGCGCCAGCTCTCGACTACAATGAGCAGTTCTTC
.	TRBJ1-1	.	TRBV5-6	CASSLVSEAFF	TGTGCCAGCAGCTTGGTATCTGAAGCTTTCTTT
.	TRBJ1-4	.	TRBV28	CASNDVGREKLFF	TGTGCCAGCAACGACGTGGGGAGAGAAAAACTGTTTTTT
.	TRBJ1-4	.	TRBV7-2	CASSFQIGDEKLFF	TGTGCCAGCAGCTTTCAGATAGGCGATGAAAAACTGTTTTTT
.	TRBJ1-2	few	TRBV7-9	CASSFERRNYGYTF	TGTGCCAGCAGTTTCGAACGTAGGAACTATGGCTACACCTTC
.	TRBJ1-2	.	TRBV10-2	CASNEIANYGYTF	TGCGCCAGCAACGAGATTGCTAACTATGGCTACACCTTC
.	TRBJ2-7	.	TRBV15	CATSRDGYEQYF	TGTGCCACCAGCAGAGATGGGTACGAGCAGTACTTC
.	TRBJ1-1	.	TRBV15	CATSREGVGSEAFF	TGTGCCACCAGCAGAGAGGGAGTAGGGTCGGAGGCTTTCTTT
.	TRBJ1-5	.	TRBV12-3/TRBV12-4	CATGRGGGQPQHF	TGTGCCACGGGCAGGGGCGGAGGGCAGCCCCAGCATTTT
.	TRBJ1-2	.	TRBV5-6	CASSFRADIYGYTF	TGTGCCAGCAGCTTCAGGGCAGACATCTATGGCTACACCTTC
TRBD1	TRBJ1-2	.	TRBV7-2	CASSARQGSYGYTF	TGTGCCAGCAGCGCCCGACAGGGTTCCTATGGCTACACCTTC
.	TRBJ2-4	few	TRBV27	CASSPTRRAKNIQYF	TGTGCCAGCAGTCCGACCAGGAGAGCCAAAAACATTCAGTACTTC
.	TRBJ1-2	few	TRBV4-1	CASSQEPGVNYGYTF	TGCGCCAGCAGCCAAGAACCAGGGGTTAACTATGGCTACACCTTC
.	TRBJ2-1	.	TRBV14	CASSHPGGTYNEQFF	TGTGCCAGCAGCCATCCAGGGGGGACCTACAATGAGCAGTTCTTC
TRBD2	TRBJ2-3	.	TRBV4-1	CASSQTSGGASTDTQYF	TGCGCCAGCAGCCAGACTAGCGGGGGGGCCAGCACAGATACGCAGTATTTT
TRBD1	TRBJ1-4	.	TRBV15	CATSKHGQDEKLFF	TGTGCCACCAGCAAACATGGACAGGATGAAAAACTGTTTTTT